Below are 3 T cell receptor beta chains sequenced from a single sample in a study of cytomegalovirus exposure and HLA in healthy donors. The PCR employed 60 Vbeta primers together with 13 Jbeta primers. Generated by immunoSEQ multiplex PCR, the TCRdb table keeps only in-frame clones and is missing some. The table lists about 130,000 clones, roughly three quarters of them singletons. The sample taken for sequencing was PBMCs. These receptors all stem from an older woman in good health and CMV-seronegative.

The J gene is TRBJ1-2, the V gene TRBV30; D unclear. V dropped 0 bases and J dropped 6 bases, with 20 bases sitting between them. CDR3 length equals 16 residues. The germline gives CDR1 GTSNPN, CDR2 SVGIG (reference sequence). The CDR3 nucleotides are TGTGCCTGGAGTGTAGCCCGAGGTAGACGGGAGGATGGCTACACCTTC. This gives the protein CAWSVARGRREDGYTF.

This chain links TRBV19 with TRBJ2-3, with 12 bases aligning to TRBD2. The CDR3 is made up of 16 amino acids. The germline CDR1 and CDR2 sequences are LNHDA and SQIVND (reference sequence). J lost 5 bases, V lost 1 base, and 4 bases had no gene match. CDR3 in amino acids: CASSIGTSGTRDTQYF. CDR3 nucleotide sequence: TGTGCCAGTAGTATAGGGACTAGCGGGACCAGAGATACGCAGTATTTT. The full variable domain, rest sourced from reference TRBV19 and TRBJ2-3, is DGGITQSPKYLFRKEGQNVTLSCEQNLNHDAMYWYRQDPGQGLRLIYYSQIVNDFQKGDIAEGYSVSREKKESFPLTVTSAQKNPTAFYLCASSIGTSGTRDTQYFGPGTRLTVL.

About this clone: The junction does not match germline at one end; this may be a read error. J is TRBJ2-7 and V is TRBV7-2; 10 bases agree with TRBD1. The CDR3 extends over 13 amino acids. Germline values: CDR1 SGHTA, CDR2 FQGNSA. The CDR3 DNA is TGTGCCAGCAGCTTAGGTGGGGTCGGGACAGGGGAGTTC. Protein product: CASSLGGVGTGEF.